Listed here are 23 T cell receptor beta chains from one sample, sequenced in a study of shared T cell receptors in the human thymus (dated by TCRdb to the early 2020s). The protocol used for the library was the immunoSEQ multiplex PCR assay. TCRdb's version of the immuneACCESS table is confined to in-frame rearrangements and falls short of the full clone set. An unresolved V gene accounts for under half of the shortfall where checked; the remainder is of unknown origin. This sample has hundreds of thousands of clones in its table, and 85% to 90% of those were observed once. Jointly, the top ten make up 0.0095% to 0.013% of the sample. Separately, the same data were catalogued under a study of human thymus T cells.

The specimen was thymocytes. The origin of the receptors is a boy under three years old with a congenital heart defect. Donor details come from another sample of the same person, matched by shared clones.

V and J are TRBV7-9 and TRBJ1-1; unclear D gene. Per the germline V gene, CDR1 is SEHNR and CDR2 is FQNEAQ (reference sequence). The CDR3 totals 14 residues. V lost 5 bases, J lost 5 bases, and 15 bases lay in between. CDR3 nucleotides: TGTGCCAGCAGCCCTCCTTGGGAGGTAACTGAAGCTTTCTTT. This encodes CASSPPWEVTEAFF.

V gene TRBV21-1 combines with J gene TRBJ2-7; the D call in the table, TRBD2, was not verified against the DNA. TRBV21-1 is listed as a pseudogene. The CDR3 consists of 9 residues. CDR3 DNA: TGTGCCAGCAGTTATGAGCAGTACTTC. This codes for CASSYEQYF.

The chain uses TRBV5-4 and TRBJ2-7; D may be TRBD1 (6 bases). The germline V gene encodes CDR1 SGHNT and CDR2 YYREEE (reference sequence). The CDR3 is made up of 14 amino acids. The V end lost 0 bases, the J end lost 6 bases, and 13 bases lay between the germline ends. The CDR3 loop is CASSLAGVRAEQYF. CDR3 bases: TGTGCCAGCAGCTTGGCAGGGGTCAGGGCCGAGCAGTACTTC.

This clone occurred once. The V call is TRBV7-9, the J call TRBJ2-1, with TRBD1 identical over 9 bases. Germline values: CDR1 SEHNR, CDR2 FQNEAQ (reference sequence). The CDR3 totals 14 residues. The V and J ends lost 5 bases and 8 bases, in that order; junction bases with no gene match: 7. CDR3 in DNA: TGTGCCAGCAGCCGCCGGGACAGGGCGGATGAGCAGTTCTTC. Its translation: CASSRRDRADEQFF.

This sequence joins TRBV4-2 and TRBJ1-1, with TRBD1 as a possible D gene (6 bases). CDR1 is LGHNA, CDR2 YNFKEQ, per germline. V gave up 5 bases and J gave up 4 bases, with 17 bases separating them. The CDR3 extends over 15 amino acids. For the CDR3, the DNA is TGTGCCAGCAGCTCCTTCACAGGGAAGAGCACTGAAGCTTTCTTT. This encodes CASSSFTGKSTEAFF.

This clone came up a few times. The V and J genes are TRBV5-4 and TRBJ1-4; D gene uncertain. Germline V CDR1 and CDR2: SGHNT, YYREEE (reference sequence). This CDR3 is built from 15 residues. V lost 0 bases, J lost 8 bases, and 14 bases lay in between. CDR3 region: CASSLAPGIGEKLFF. CDR3 in DNA: TGTGCCAGCAGCTTGGCCCCGGGGATTGGCGAAAAACTGTTTTTT.

This clone was detected once. Written as DNA, the CDR3 is TGTGCCACCGGGGACAGGCTCAATCAGCCCCAGCATTTT. Amino acids: CATGDRLNQPQHF. The V gene is TRBV27, the J gene TRBJ1-5; 8 nucleotides agree with TRBD1. V lost 10 bases, J lost 3 bases, and 5 bases stayed unmatched. Germline CDR1 reads MNHEY; CDR2 reads SMNVEV (reference sequence). The length of the CDR3 is 13 residues.

This chain joins TRBV5-4 and TRBJ2-7; D is perhaps TRBD1 (5 bases). This CDR3 region has 12 residues. Germline loops: CDR1 SGHNT, CDR2 YYREEE (reference sequence). The germline V and J ends were trimmed by 4 bases and 2 bases, with 7 bases remaining between them. The CDR3 is CASSQGTYEQYF. CDR3 nucleotides: TGTGCCAGCAGCCAGGGTACCTACGAGCAGTACTTC.

The genes are TRBV9 and TRBJ1-3, with a possible D match to TRBD1 (6 bases). The CDR3 is 15 residues long. The germline V gene has CDR1 SGDLS and CDR2 YYNGEE. V shed 2 bases and J shed 0 bases, with 9 bases lying between them. The DNA of the CDR3 is TGTGCCAGCAGCGTGACAGGTTCCTCTGGAAACACCATATATTTT. This sequence encodes CASSVTGSSGNTIYF.

V and J are TRBV6-1 and TRBJ2-6, with 7 bases fitting TRBD1. V dropped 9 bases and J dropped 2; count of bases not matched to a gene: 7. Germline values: CDR1 MNHNS, CDR2 SASEGT. The CDR3 totals 15 residues. CDR3 coding DNA: TGTGCCAGTCGGACAGGTACTGCTGGGGCCAACGTCCTGACTTTC. It encodes CASRTGTAGANVLTF.

The gene calls are TRBV7-8 and TRBJ2-5; D not resolved. The CDR3 runs to 14 residues. V lost 5 bases and J 4 bases, leaving 14 bases between the germline ends. Germline CDR1 SGHVS, CDR2 FQNEAQ. In DNA form, the CDR3 reads TGTGCCAGCAGCACCCGGAAACAGTCAGAGACCCAGTACTTC. Its protein product is CASSTRKQSETQYF.

J is TRBJ2-7 and V is TRBV7-8, with D tentatively TRBD1 (5 bases). Trimming removed 0 bases at V and 6 bases at J, with 12 bases between. Germline CDR1 is SGHVS and CDR2 is FQNEAQ. CDR3 size: 14 residues. In DNA form, the CDR3 reads TGTGCCAGCAGCTTAGCGCAGGGCGGTCCCGAGCAGTACTTC. It is translated as CASSLAQGGPEQYF.

The chain combines TRBV19 with TRBJ1-5, with a tentative D call TRBD1 (6 bases). The V end lost 2 bases, the J end lost 0 bases, and 35 bases lay between the germline ends. This CDR3 has 24 amino acids. Germline lookup yields CDR1 LNHDA and CDR2 SQIVND (reference sequence). CDR3 nucleotides: TGTGCCAGTAGTATATGCGTAGGTCGCGGGCCGACTGATGGGGGGGCTATTAGCAATCAGCCCCAGCATTTT. Its protein is CASSICVGRGPTDGGAISNQPQHF. Full variable domain (remainder filled in from reference TRBV19 and TRBJ1-5): DGGITQSPKYLFRKEGQNVTLSCEQNLNHDAMYWYRQDPGQGLRLIYYSQIVNDFQKGDIAEGYSVSREKKESFPLTVTSAQKNPTAFYLCASSICVGRGPTDGGAISNQPQHFGDGTRLSIL.

The chain couples TRBV7-8 to TRBJ2-1, with TRBD2 matching over 9 bases. Germline values: CDR1 SGHVS, CDR2 FQNEAQ. The CDR3 has 16 residues. V shed 1 base, J shed 10 bases, and the junction held 11 bases outside the gene matches. The CDR3 DNA is TGTGCCAGCAGCTTAGGACTAGCGGCAACCGTTGGAGAGCAGTTCTTC. Its protein is CASSLGLAATVGEQFF.

This clone was recorded only once. This sequence joins TRBV30 and TRBJ2-7; D possibly corresponds to TRBD2 (6 bases). Germline values: CDR1 GTSNPN, CDR2 SVGIG (reference sequence). Trimming stripped 3 bases from V and 3 bases from J, with 15 bases between. The CDR3 runs to 14 residues. CDR3 protein: CAWRAGTQDYEQYF. DNA for the CDR3: TGTGCCTGGAGAGCCGGGACTCAAGACTACGAGCAGTACTTC. Full variable domain (missing parts from reference TRBV30 and TRBJ2-7): SQTIHQWPATLVQPVGSPLSLECTVEGTSNPNLYWYRQAAGRGLQLLFYSVGIGQISSEVPQNLSASRPQDRQFILSSKKLLLSDSGFYLCAWRAGTQDYEQYFGPGTRLTVT.

The chain uses TRBV11-2 and TRBJ2-1; possible D gene TRBD2, 5 bases. The CDR3 spans 15 residues. Trimming removed 5 bases from V and 3 bases from J, with 14 bases in between. Germline assignment: CDR1 SGHAT and CDR2 FQNNGV. The CDR3, as DNA: TGTGCCAGCAGCCCCCGAGCGGACTGCTACAATGAGCAGTTCTTC. Translation: CASSPRADCYNEQFF.

The rearrangement links TRBV11-3 to TRBJ2-7; D may be TRBD1 (5 bases). CDR3 length equals 14 residues. Deletions cut 5 bases from V and 7 bases from J, with 18 bases between. Germline CDR1 is SGHNT and CDR2 is YENEEA. The CDR3 sequence is CASSHSPGKGEQYF. As DNA, the CDR3 is TGTGCCAGCAGCCACAGTCCAGGGAAGGGAGAGCAGTACTTC.

V is TRBV28 and J is TRBJ2-1; 7 bases are a match to TRBD2. The germline V gene encodes CDR1 MDHEN and CDR2 SYDVKM. After removal of 6 bases from V and 8 bases from J, the junction contained 13 bases not matched to a gene. This CDR3 is built from 15 residues. The CDR3 reads CASRTSCRGSYEQFF. DNA of the CDR3: TGTGCCAGCAGAACTAGTTGTCGCGGGAGCTATGAGCAGTTCTTC.

CDR3 sequence (DNA): TGTGCCAGCAGACCGTTCCTCATAGCGGAGGTCTACGAGCAGTACTTC. It encodes CASRPFLIAEVYEQYF. This chain joins TRBV27 and TRBJ2-7, with D possibly TRBD2 on 6 matching bases. V was shortened by 6 bases and J by 3 bases, with 21 bases between the two germline ends. CDR1 is MNHEY, CDR2 SMNVEV, per germline (reference sequence). This CDR3 has 16 residues.

This clone came up once. The gene calls are TRBV5-4 and TRBJ1-2; possible D gene TRBD1, 6 bases. Germline V gene sequence: CDR1 SGHNT, CDR2 YYREEE (reference sequence). The germline V and J ends were trimmed by 3 bases and 2 bases, with 11 bases remaining between them. The CDR3 has 14 amino acids. DNA of the CDR3: TGTGCCAGCAGCTGTGAGACAGGAAACTATGGCTACACCTTC. Its protein is CASSCETGNYGYTF.

The rearrangement uses TRBV19 and TRBJ2-5; 9 positions match TRBD2. The CDR3 is made up of 14 amino acids. The J segment lost 4 bases and the V segment lost 3 bases, leaving 3 bases of the junction unmatched. CDR1 LNHDA and CDR2 SQIVND come from the germline V gene (reference sequence). The CDR3, as DNA: TGTGCCAGTAGTATCGGCGGGAGGGGAGAGACCCAGTACTTC. Translated: CASSIGGRGETQYF.

The chain is built from TRBV7-3 and TRBJ2-7, with D perhaps matching TRBD2 (7 bases). This CDR3 spans 15 amino acids. Germline V gives CDR1 SGHTA, CDR2 FQGTGA. Trimming removed 5 bases from V and 2 bases from J, with 16 bases in between. CDR3 sequence reads: CASSQGGARAYEQYF. The DNA for the CDR3 is TGTGCCAGCAGCCAAGGGGGGGCAAGGGCCTACGAGCAGTACTTC.

The rearrangement links TRBV25-1 to TRBJ2-5; unclear D gene. CDR3 length equals 12 residues. Germline values: CDR1 MGHDK, CDR2 SYGVNS. Trimming cost V 6 bases and J 2 bases, with 7 bases left between them. CDR3 sequence reads: CASRSPQETQYF. The CDR3 region has the DNA TGTGCCAGCAGGTCCCCTCAAGAGACCCAGTACTTC.